The T cell receptor beta chain described here comes from a study of blood T cell repertoires in COVID-19. For the study at large: The study drew acute and convalescent COVID-19 samples from the United States, Italy and Spain.

This clone was detected once. The protocol was immunoSEQ multiplex PCR, while the TCRdb copy is restricted to in-frame clones and leaves out a portion. Among 140,000 or so clones listed, about 76% were seen once. From germline, CDR1 is SGHRS and CDR2 YFSETQ. Trimming took 0 bases from V and 7 from J, leaving 10 bases between them. This CDR3 is 13 amino acids long. Material: peripheral blood. The chain is built from TRBV5-1 and TRBJ2-5, with D tentatively TRBD2 (5 bases). The receptor was isolated from a human donor in a cohort sampled during active COVID-19. CDR3 coding DNA: TGCGCCAGCAGCTTGGACCCAGAGGGGACCCAGTACTTC. Residues: CASSLDPEGTQYF.